This TCR beta chain emerged from a study of graft-versus-host responses after intestinal transplantation (TCRdb year 2021). General notes on the study: The transplants that recipients got were multivisceral, liver-intestinal, or isolated intestinal. Every recipient was given anti-thymocyte globulin induction, then maintenance tacrolimus and steroids for around three years. Bulk TCR-beta CDR3 sequencing was used to track graft-versus-host and host-versus-graft alloreactive T cell clones in the graft, circulation and bone marrow after intestinal transplantation. Alloreactive clones were identified by sequencing pre-transplant mixed lymphocyte reaction products and comparing them with unstimulated pre-transplant donor and recipient T cells. The cohort enrolled around 25 intestinal transplant recipients including one retransplant, and a few patients lacking pretransplant specimens were excluded. A peak of at least 4% donor T cells among recipient peripheral blood mononuclear cells was the definition used for donor T cell macrochimerism. Rather than being sequenced by the commercial service, samples from a few later patients were sequenced in-house on an Illumina MiSeq and processed with MiXCR.

Library preparation employed the immunoSEQ multiplex PCR assay. In most patients, genomic DNA was isolated using the Qiagen DNeasy Blood and Tissue Kit and sent frozen to Adaptive Biotechnologies for TCR sequencing. For most patients, high-throughput TCR-beta CDR3 sequencing of genomic DNA was performed by Adaptive Biotechnologies. As for the authors' bioinformatics: Adaptive's ImmunoSEQ software was the source of the TCR sequencing data for about 20 patients, while three other patients were processed with MiXCR and VDJtools. To correct CD4 versus CD8 sorting errors, any sequence found in both subsets at a frequency ratio below 5:1 was removed. CDR3 nucleotide sequences shared between donor and recipient were removed because their origin could not be assigned. Alloreactive clones required at least 2-fold expansion over unstimulated cells and minimum CFSE-low frequency of 0.002% (template counts) or 0.001% (read counts). Clones were considered mappable if detected in sequenced pre-transplant spleen, lymph node, or MLR CFSE-low populations of the donor or recipient. The cumulative frequency of alloreactive clones was calculated as a percentage of all sequences, weighted by copy number. As stored in TCRdb, this immuneACCESS dataset retains in-frame rearrangements with V and J assigned. A fraction of the clones does not appear; measured against another copy, unresolved V genes explain less than half of the discrepancy, and the remainder lacks a known reason. The V and J calls and clone size were taken over from that table, and D and trimming were inferred from the DNA. The sample table holds about 90,000 clones, of which over 85% were seen once. Clones ranked in the top ten supply roughly 0.5% of the sample.

V is reduced by 3 bases and J by 7 bases, leaving a spacing of 19 bases between them. In the germline V gene (reference sequence), CDR1 corresponds to MNHEY and CDR2 to SMNVEV. The CDR3 contains 16 residues, cysteine and phenylalanine counted. Only the CDR3 portion is preserved as DNA: 48 bases, with reading frame beginning at the first base. Study-wide findings and limitations: GvH clones were detected in recipient bone marrow, and some of these GvH clones were observed earlier in ileal mucosa or blood, consistent with an intestinal mucosal origin. In the allografts of patients with donor T cell macrochimerism, GvH to HvG T cell clonal ratios were high. The conclusions were limited by the relatively low number and heterogeneity of the intestinal transplant patients. Peak levels of circulating GvH clones were associated with declines in HvG clones early after transplant.

The time point label for this specimen denotes: cells obtained before transplantation from donor or recipient. CD3+CD4+ and CD3+CD8+ populations were FACS-sorted from unstimulated pre-transplant donor and recipient cells taken from spleen or lymph nodes. A remark on this clone: Its antigen remains undetermined. Per-nucleotide qualities are absent, and no much larger clonotype sits a single base away.

Sample: unstimulated CD8+ T cells sorted from spleen or lymph node cells, taken before intestinal transplant. This receptor chain uses TRBV27 and TRBJ2-1; D gene: possibly TRBD1, on 5 matching bases. This receptor was obtained from a human donor who received an intestinal transplant. The CDR3 protein is CASSFIFAGRANEQFF. The DNA sequence is TGTGCCAGCAGTTTTATCTTCGCAGGCAGGGCGAATGAGCAGTTCTTC.